A single sample is the source of the 31 T cell receptor beta chains below, sequenced in a study of T-cell memory formation after mild COVID-19. TCRdb ran MiXCR on the 5' RACE reads and lists one entry per CDR3 protein. In the table there are 400,000 to 500,000 distinct CDR3 sequences, roughly a quarter of which are singletons. Material: PBMCs or a T cell subset sorted from them (not recorded which). The source of these receptors is an adult woman who had mild COVID-19 (a few samples of this study predate the infection). Cell type and time point are not known.

CDR3 in DNA: TGTGCCAGCAGCGCACAATCGGGGCTTGAAGCTTTCTTT. Its translation is CASSAQSGLEAFF. V usage is TRBV7-3 and J usage is TRBJ1-1, with a weak D call TRBD1 (5 bases). There are 13 residues in the CDR3. Germline-derived CDR1 and CDR2 are SGHTA and FQGTGA. Trimming left V 5 bases short and J 7 bases short, with 14 bases between.

In its sample, this clonotype was seen a few times. The gene calls are TRBV15 and TRBJ2-2; D is perhaps TRBD1 or TRBD2 (5 bases each). Germline assignment: CDR1 LNHNV and CDR2 YYDKDF (reference sequence). This CDR3 is 14 amino acids long. Trimming pared 0 bases from V and 6 bases from J, leaving 8 bases between. Here the CDR3 reads CATSRDRGAGELFF. DNA for the CDR3: TGTGCCACCAGCAGAGATCGAGGGGCCGGGGAGCTGTTTTTT. The full variable domain, its missing parts supplied by reference TRBV15 and TRBJ2-2, is DAMVIQNPRYQVTQFGKPVTLSCSQTLNHNVMYWYQQKSSQAPKLLFHYYDKDFNNEADTPDNFQSRRPNTSFCFLDIRSPGLGDTAMYLCATSRDRGAGELFFGEGSRLTVL.

The genes are TRBV10-3 and TRBJ2-7, with 7 bases aligning to TRBD2. The V gene end was trimmed by 11 bases and the J gene end by 4 bases; junction bases not matched to a gene: 11. The CDR3 is 13 amino acids. CDR1 and CDR2 from the germline V gene are ENHRY and SYGVKD. The CDR3 is CAAHAGEGYEQYF. Here the CDR3 DNA reads TGTGCCGCACACGCCGGGGAGGGGTACGAGCAGTACTTC.

The chain couples TRBV12-3 or TRBV12-4 to TRBJ2-3; no definite D call. The CDR3 is 15 residues long. Trimming left V 2 bases short and J 0 bases short, with 9 bases between. This CDR3 is CASSLPLTSTDTQYF. In DNA form, the CDR3 reads TGTGCCAGCAGTTTACCACTTACTAGCACAGATACGCAGTATTTT.

The chain joins TRBV4-3 to TRBJ2-7; 7 nucleotides match TRBD2. Trimming cost V 4 bases and J 3 bases; bases outside gene matches: 6. CDR3 length equals 14 residues. Germline V gene lookup returns CDR1 LGHNA and CDR2 YSLEER. The CDR3 spells CASSPGLGDYEQYF. The CDR3 DNA sequence: TGCGCCAGCAGCCCCGGACTAGGGGACTACGAGCAGTACTTC.

This clonotype occurred many times. The V call is TRBV12-3 or TRBV12-4, the J call TRBJ2-3; D is perhaps TRBD2 (5 bases). This CDR3 spans 15 amino acids. Trimming stripped 3 bases from V and 7 bases from J, with 17 bases between. DNA of the CDR3: TGTGCCAGCAGTTTCCCCGTCCCGGAGGCAAATACGCAGTATTTT. It yields the protein CASSFPVPEANTQYF.

This clonotype has a count of ten or more. CDR3 sequence: CASSFSGETQYF. The CDR3, as DNA: TGTGCCAGCAGCTTCTCTGGGGAGACCCAGTACTTC. V gene TRBV7-8 combines with J gene TRBJ2-5; D gene uncertain. Trimming stripped 3 bases from V and 5 bases from J, with 7 bases between. Looked up from germline, CDR1 is SGHVS and CDR2 is FQNEAQ. There are 12 residues in the CDR3.

In DNA form, the CDR3 reads TGTGCCACCAGTGACCGACAGGCGTACACAGATACGCAGTATTTT. Protein product: CATSDRQAYTDTQYF. V is TRBV24-1 and J is TRBJ2-3, with TRBD1 as a possible D gene (6 bases). Between the trimmed V and J ends, which lost 4 bases and 2 bases, there was a span of 12 bases. Per germline, CDR1 KGHDR and CDR2 SFDVKD. This CDR3 is 15 amino acids long.

This chain links TRBV6-2 or TRBV6-3 with TRBJ1-5; 8 positions agree with TRBD1. J lost 5 bases, V lost 4 bases, and 4 bases had no gene match. Germline loops: CDR1 MNHEY, CDR2 SVGEGT. This CDR3 is 14 amino acids long. As DNA, the CDR3 is TGTGCCAGCAGTTGGACAGGGCGAGATCAGCCCCAGCATTTT. Translated, it gives CASSWTGRDQPQHF.

This clonotype was detected ten times or more. This sequence joins TRBV5-1 and TRBJ2-7; possibly TRBD1 or TRBD2 for D (5 bases each). Germline CDR1 is SGHRS and CDR2 is YFSETQ. V lost 1 base and J 6 bases, leaving 14 bases between the germline ends. The CDR3 loop spans 14 amino acids. DNA for the CDR3: TGCGCCAGCAGCTTGAGTCGGGACGCCTTCGAGCAGTACTTC. This codes for CASSLSRDAFEQYF.

The sample holds a few counts of this clonotype. This chain connects TRBV24-1 to TRBJ2-1, with 7 bases matching TRBD1. The CDR3 runs to 14 residues. Trimming cost V 7 bases and J 7 bases; bases outside gene matches: 9. CDR1 KGHDR and CDR2 SFDVKD come from the germline V gene. CDR3 nucleotide sequence: TGTGCCACCAGCCCAAGGGGGACAGCAAATGAGCAGTTCTTC. This sequence encodes CATSPRGTANEQFF.

The V and J genes are TRBV21-1 and TRBJ1-6. TRBV21-1 counts as a pseudogene. The CDR3 covers 19 residues. This CDR3 reads CASSKAPMAGSRHNSPLHF. The CDR3 nucleotides read TGTGCCAGCAGCAAAGCCCCTATGGCCGGTTCACGGCACAATTCACCCCTCCACTTT.

The CDR3 DNA reads as TGTGCCAGCAGTTTTTCTCTAGCGGGAGGCCGCACCGGGGAGCTGTTTTTT. Protein sequence: CASSFSLAGGRTGELFF. This sequence joins TRBV27 and TRBJ2-2; the match to TRBD2 covers 11 bases. There are 17 residues in the CDR3. Germline CDR1 is MNHEY and CDR2 is SMNVEV (reference sequence). With V trimmed by 3 bases and J by 4 bases, 7 bases remained unmatched.

The chain couples TRBV30 to TRBJ2-7; TRBD1 is a possible D gene (6 bases). The CDR3 extends over 16 amino acids. The V and J ends lost 2 bases and 2 bases respectively, with 19 bases between them. CDR1 GTSNPN and CDR2 SVGIG come from the germline V gene (reference sequence). The CDR3 bases are TGTGCCTGGAGTACAGGGCTTTGGACGGTCACCTACGAGCAGTACTTC. Residues: CAWSTGLWTVTYEQYF.

This chain uses TRBV7-8 with TRBJ2-1; 7 nucleotides align to TRBD1. This CDR3 has 15 amino acids. V was pared by 3 bases and J by 5 bases, with 7 bases of the junction left unmatched. CDR1 SGHVS and CDR2 FQNEAQ come from the germline V gene. The CDR3 sequence: CASSFLTGSNNEQFF. CDR3 coding DNA: TGTGCCAGCAGCTTCTTGACAGGGTCGAACAATGAGCAGTTCTTC.

V usage is TRBV7-2 and J usage is TRBJ2-1; D ambiguous. This CDR3 comprises 15 residues. V shed 1 base and J shed 6 bases, with 13 bases lying between them. The germline CDR1 and CDR2 sequences are SGHTA and FQGNSA. CDR3 sequence reads: CASSLGLVLGNEQFF. The CDR3 bases are TGTGCCAGCAGCTTAGGTCTAGTCCTGGGCAATGAGCAGTTCTTC.

The J gene is TRBJ1-1, the V gene TRBV7-9; D is unclear. Germline V gives CDR1 SEHNR, CDR2 FQNEAQ (reference sequence). Trimming cost V 5 bases and J 3 bases, with 10 bases left between them. This CDR3 has 13 amino acids. The CDR3: CASSPSRYTEAFF. CDR3 coding DNA: TGTGCCAGCAGCCCATCAAGGTACACTGAAGCTTTCTTT. Using reference TRBV7-9 and TRBJ1-1 for the parts outside the CDR3, the full variable domain is DTGVSQNPRHKITKRGQNVTFRCDPISEHNRLYWYRQTLGQGPEFLTYFQNEAQLEKSRLLSDRFSAERPKGSFSTLEIQRTEQGDSAMYLCASSPSRYTEAFFGQGTRLTVV.

In this sample, this clonotype turned up a few times. The chain is built from TRBV29-1 and TRBJ1-2, with unresolved D. From germline, CDR1 is SQVTM and CDR2 ANQGSEA. V dropped 3 bases and J dropped 0 bases, with 11 bases sitting between them. The CDR3 sequence is 14 residues long. In DNA form, the CDR3 reads TGCAGCGTTGAGCACAGTACCCCTAACTATGGCTACACCTTC. Its protein product is CSVEHSTPNYGYTF. Filled out from reference TRBV29-1 and TRBJ1-2, the complete variable domain reads SAVISQKPSRDICQRGTSLTIQCQVDSQVTMMFWYRQQPGQSLTLIATANQGSEATYESGFVIDKFPISRPNLTFSTLTVSNMSPEDSSIYLCSVEHSTPNYGYTFGSGTRLTVV.

This sequence joins TRBV7-9 and TRBJ1-5, with TRBD1 identical over 8 bases. Unmatched junction bases numbered 14, after V lost 0 bases and J lost 1 base. CDR1 and CDR2 from the germline V gene are SEHNR and FQNEAQ (reference sequence). The CDR3 runs 20 residues. The CDR3 DNA reads TGTGCCAGCAGCTTAGCAGTCTACGGACAGGGTATTTCGAGCAATCAGCCCCAGCATTTT. Protein: CASSLAVYGQGISSNQPQHF.

The chain links TRBV20-1 to TRBJ2-5; either TRBD1 or TRBD2 may fit D (5 bases each). Germline V CDR1 and CDR2: DFQATT, SNEGSKA (reference sequence). CDR3 length equals 14 residues. Trimming cost V 4 bases and J 4 bases, with 16 bases left between them. The CDR3 DNA reads TGCAGTGCTAACCCCAGGGTGAGGGGAGAGACCCAGTACTTC. It translates to CSANPRVRGETQYF.

This clonotype appeared a few times. The V gene is TRBV7-6, the J gene TRBJ1-2, with 9 nucleotides matching TRBD1. CDR3 length: 13 amino acids. Germline V gene lookup returns CDR1 SGHVS and CDR2 FNYEAQ. The trim removed 7 bases at V and 6 bases at J, leaving 6 bases unmatched. For the CDR3, the DNA is TGTGCCAGCACCAGGACAGGGGTCGATGGCTACACCTTC. Translating gives CASTRTGVDGYTF.

This chain uses TRBV20-1 with TRBJ2-7; TRBD2 matches 9 bases. Germline V gene sequence: CDR1 DFQATT, CDR2 SNEGSKA (reference sequence). This CDR3 has 12 residues. The trim removed 3 bases at V and 7 bases at J, leaving 4 bases unmatched. The CDR3 nucleotides read TGCAGTGCTAGCGGACTAGCGAGTGAGCAGTACTTC. Translating it yields CSASGLASEQYF.

This clonotype came up a few times. V is TRBV7-8 and J is TRBJ1-5; TRBD1 matches 8 bases. The CDR3 length is 17 residues. CDR1 and CDR2 from the germline V gene are SGHVS and FQNEAQ. V dropped 2 bases and J dropped 1; count of bases not matched to a gene: 7. CDR3 DNA sequence: TGTGCCAGCAGCTTAACGACAGGGGTGATGAGCAATCAGCCCCAGCATTTT. Translating it yields CASSLTTGVMSNQPQHF.

The chain has TRBV20-1 and TRBJ1-5, with D unclear. This CDR3 has 14 amino acids. V lost 2 bases, J lost 6 bases, and 14 bases lay in between. Germline CDR1 DFQATT, CDR2 SNEGSKA (reference sequence). Here the CDR3 reads CSARKGWEGQPQHF. The CDR3 DNA sequence: TGCAGTGCTAGAAAAGGGTGGGAAGGTCAGCCCCAGCATTTT.

This clonotype was observed at least ten times. The rearrangement links TRBV19 to TRBJ1-1; D perhaps matches TRBD1 (6 bases). Per the germline V gene, CDR1 is LNHDA and CDR2 is SQIVND (reference sequence). This CDR3 contains 14 residues. V gave up 5 bases and J gave up 1 base, with 11 bases separating them. The CDR3 loop is CASSLGTPNTEAFF. DNA of the CDR3: TGTGCCAGTAGTTTGGGGACACCGAACACTGAAGCTTTCTTT.

The V call is TRBV7-3, the J call TRBJ2-7; D not certain. The CDR3 spans 14 residues. The germline V gene encodes CDR1 SGHTA and CDR2 FQGTGA. The V and J ends lost 0 bases and 5 bases respectively, with 11 bases between them. The CDR3 region has the DNA TGTGCCAGCAGCTTAACTGGAGCCAGCGACGAGCAGTACTTC. It specifies CASSLTGASDEQYF.

The chain joins TRBV14 to TRBJ2-7, with D tentatively TRBD2 (6 bases). Between the trimmed V and J ends, which lost 4 bases and 0 bases, there was a span of 13 bases. The CDR3 contains 15 residues. Germline V gene lookup returns CDR1 SGHDN and CDR2 FVKESK. CDR3: CASSPRGLHSYEQYF. In DNA form, the CDR3 reads TGTGCCAGCAGCCCAAGGGGACTCCACTCCTACGAGCAGTACTTC.

J is TRBJ2-7 and V is TRBV27; 16 nucleotides match TRBD2. The CDR3 totals 19 residues. V gave up 5 bases and J gave up 3 bases; unmatched junction bases: 13. Germline lookup yields CDR1 MNHEY and CDR2 SMNVEV (reference sequence). The CDR3 DNA reads as TGTGCCAGCAGTCCCCTGTCGGGACTAGCGGGGGGGGAGTTCTACGAGCAGTACTTC. The encoded protein is CASSPLSGLAGGEFYEQYF.

V and J are TRBV3-1 and TRBJ2-5, with D possibly matching TRBD1 (6 bases). V was trimmed by 1 base and J by 5 bases, leaving 14 bases between them. The CDR3 has 15 residues. Germline V gene lookup returns CDR1 LGHDT and CDR2 YNNKEL (reference sequence). The CDR3 protein is CASSQGTARRETQYF. DNA for the CDR3: TGTGCCAGCAGCCAAGGGACAGCCCGTAGGGAGACCCAGTACTTC.

This clonotype was seen a handful of times. The chain employs TRBV4-2 and TRBJ2-3; 9 bases map to TRBD2. The germline V gene encodes CDR1 LGHNA and CDR2 YNFKEQ. The length of the CDR3 is 19 residues. The junction had 20 bases not matched to a gene; V was cut back by 4 bases and J by 6 bases. The CDR3 sequence is CASSPLPSTLAGVADTQYF. The CDR3 DNA sequence: TGTGCCAGCAGCCCCCTTCCCTCCACCTTAGCGGGAGTAGCGGATACGCAGTATTTT.

This clonotype was observed a few times. The gene calls are TRBV12-3 or TRBV12-4 and TRBJ1-1, with a possible D match to TRBD1 (5 bases). The CDR3 has 14 residues. Trimming left V 6 bases short and J 7 bases short, with 18 bases between. CDR3 in DNA: TGTGCCAGCAGCCTGACAGAACTGGGGGATGAAGCTTTCTTT. It codes for CASSLTELGDEAFF.